This is a list of T cell receptor beta chains from one sample in a study of beta chain features in type 1 diabetes. Sequencing was performed with immunoSEQ multiplex PCR; in TCRdb, only in-frame clones are kept and a portion is missing. In the table there are some 300,000 clones, about 8.5% of which are singletons. The specimen sequenced was central memory CD4+ T cells from blood. The receptors stem from a woman aged 18-35 years in good health. Both conserved end residues are part of each CDR3. The D gene is left open where the match is weak. A row's size may be missing; if present it is once, few, many or a size class.

j_call d_call v_call clone_size cdr3_nt cdr3_aa
TRBJ2-3 TRBD2 TRBV4-2 few TGTGCCAGCAGCCAACAGACTAGCGGGGTCAAAGATACGCAGTATTTT CASSQQTSGVKDTQYF
TRBJ2-3 TRBD1 TRBV6-1 - TGTGCCTGTCGAACAGGGGGCTGGATGACGCAGTATTTT CACRTGGWMTQYF
TRBJ1-5 TRBD1 TRBV7-2 many TGTGCCAGCAGCTGGGACAGGTATCAGCCCCAGCATTTT CASSWDRYQPQHF
TRBJ2-2 TRBD2 TRBV30 few TGTGCCTCCCAAGCGAGCGGGAGCTCCGGGGAGCTGTTTTTT CASQASGSSGELFF
TRBJ2-6 - TRBV4-2 few TGTGCCAGCAGCCAGGTTTCAACTGGGGCCAACGTCCTGACTTTC CASSQVSTGANVLTF
TRBJ1-1 TRBD1 TRBV6-6 - TGTGCCAGCAGGTTGACAGGGGGGAACACTGAAGCTTTCTTT CASRLTGGNTEAFF
TRBJ2-1 TRBD2 TRBV11-2 few TGTGCCAGCAGCGAGACTAGCGGGACCTTGGAGCAGTTCTTC CASSETSGTLEQFF
TRBJ2-5 TRBD2 TRBV18 few TGTGCCAGCTCACGGACTAGCGGCCCACCTCAGTACTTC CASSRTSGPPQYF
TRBJ2-5 - TRBV9 many TGTGCCAGCAGCGTAGCTGCAGGGTCGGAGACCCAGTACTTC CASSVAAGSETQYF
TRBJ2-5 - TRBV2 few TGTGCCAGCAACAAGGGGGTAGGCTCCCAAGAGACCCAGTACTTC CASNKGVGSQETQYF
TRBJ2-1 - TRBV15 many TGTGCCACCAGCGGGCGGACGGCGGGGTACAATGAGCAGTTCTTC CATSGRTAGYNEQFF
TRBJ1-1 - TRBV2 many TGTGCCAGCATAATAGGTGGACTGCTGAGAAACACTGAAGCTTTCTTT CASIIGGLLRNTEAFF
TRBJ2-4 - TRBV14 many TGTGCCAGCAGCCAAGTCGGGGGCGGGAACATTCAGTACTTC CASSQVGGGNIQYF
TRBJ2-7 - TRBV5-1 few TGCGCCAGCAGCTTGCCAGGTTACGAGCAGTACTTC CASSLPGYEQYF
TRBJ1-1 - TRBV18 few TGTGCCAGCTCGCCGACAGCGACGCGGACTGAAGCTTTCTTT CASSPTATRTEAFF
TRBJ1-1 - TRBV4-2 few TGTGCCAGCACTCCAGCCTTTGGGCCCTATGAAGCTTTCTTT CASTPAFGPYEAFF
TRBJ2-3 TRBD2 TRBV7-9 many TGTGCCAGCAGCTCCCAGCGGGGGGGGACTTACACAGATACGCAGTATTTT CASSSQRGGTYTDTQYF
TRBJ2-7 TRBD2 TRBV5-4 - TGTGCCAGCAGCCCTAGCGGCGGCTCCTACGAGCAGTACTTC CASSPSGGSYEQYF
TRBJ2-5 TRBD2 TRBV4-2 - TGTGCCAGCAGCCAAGGGACGACCAAGCGGGGGACCCAGTACTTC CASSQGTTKRGTQYF
TRBJ2-1 TRBD2 TRBV7-2 few TGTGCCAGCAGCCAGACTAGCGGAAATCCGAGGAGGTTCTTC CASSQTSGNPRRFF
TRBJ1-2 TRBD1 TRBV5-1 few TGCGCCAGCAGCGGCGGGGACAGGGCCCACTATGGCTACACCTTC CASSGGDRAHYGYTF
TRBJ1-3 - TRBV5-1 few TGCGCCAGCAGCGAAGGGACAATCGGAAACACCATATATTTT CASSEGTIGNTIYF
TRBJ2-2 - TRBV2 few TGTGCCAGCAGCGGGAGAGGAGTGGGTAACACCGGGGAGCTGTTTTTT CASSGRGVGNTGELFF
TRBJ2-1 TRBD2 TRBV7-2 - TGTGCCAGCAGCTTTCGGCGGGAGGAAAATGAGCAGTTCTTC CASSFRREENEQFF
TRBJ2-1 TRBD1 TRBV7-2 many TGTGCCAGCAGCTTTGCGGGACAGGGGTTGAATGAGCAGTTCTTC CASSFAGQGLNEQFF
TRBJ2-3 TRBD2 TRBV30 - TGTGCCTGGAGTGTGGGTAGCGGGAAGTATACGCAGTATTTT CAWSVGSGKYTQYF
TRBJ2-1 - TRBV27 - TGTGCCAGCAGGGGTATCACAGGGTCTTACAATGAGCAGTTCTTC CASRGITGSYNEQFF
TRBJ2-2 - TRBV14 - TGTGCCAGCAGCCAATTGGCCTGGACAGTCAACACCGGGGAGCTGTTTTTT CASSQLAWTVNTGELFF
TRBJ2-7 TRBD1 TRBV7-2 - TGTGCCAGCAGCACCAGACAGGGGGGCTACGAGCAGTACTTC CASSTRQGGYEQYF
TRBJ1-1 - TRBV4-3 - TGCGCCAGCAGCCAAGTCCGGGGGGATCTAAACACTGAAGCTTTCTTT CASSQVRGDLNTEAFF
TRBJ1-4 - TRBV5-1 - TGCGCCAGCAGCCCCGGAGTGACTAATGAAAAACTGTTTTTT CASSPGVTNEKLFF
TRBJ2-1 - TRBV18 - TGTGCCAGCTCACCGTCCCGGCAGTACAATGAGCAGTTCTTC CASSPSRQYNEQFF
TRBJ2-7 - TRBV15 many TGTGCCACCAGCCCTAAGCTCGACGGTCCCTACGAGCAGTACTTC CATSPKLDGPYEQYF
TRBJ2-3 - TRBV7-2 many TGTGCCAGCAGCCGGCGCGGGCTTAGCACAGATACGCAGTATTTT CASSRRGLSTDTQYF
TRBJ1-1 TRBD1 TRBV7-9 many TGTGCCAGCAGCCTGGGACAGGGTCTTACTGAAGCTTTCTTT CASSLGQGLTEAFF
TRBJ1-2 - TRBV2 - TGTGCCAGCAGTGTTGCGGAGTATGGCTACACCTTC CASSVAEYGYTF
TRBJ2-1 - TRBV29-1 few TGCAGCGTCTATTTCAATGAGCAGTTCTTC CSVYFNEQFF
TRBJ2-3 - TRBV7-2 few TGTGCCAGCAGCTCGAGGTCCAGGGACTCTAGCACAGATACGCAGTATTTT CASSSRSRDSSTDTQYF
TRBJ1-2 TRBD1 TRBV5-1 - TGCGCCAGCAGCCTCAGGACAGGGGACTTTGGCTACACCTTC CASSLRTGDFGYTF
TRBJ2-1 - TRBV7-6 - TGTGCCAGCAGCCCCGGGGGGCAAAGCTACAATGAGCAGTTCTTC CASSPGGQSYNEQFF
TRBJ1-2 - TRBV7-3 - TGTGCCAGCAGCCCGAGGGACTCTGGCGGCTACACCTTC CASSPRDSGGYTF